One and the same sample provided the 9 T cell receptor beta chains below, sequenced in a study of cytomegalovirus exposure and HLA in healthy donors. In the PCR, 60 Vbeta and 13 Jbeta primers were used. Profiling relied on immunoSEQ multiplex PCR, and the TCRdb table lists in-frame clones only, not all of them. The table lists roughly 78,000 clones. The source material was PBMCs. The receptors originated from a middle-aged man in good health and CMV-seronegative.

The J gene is TRBJ2-7, the V gene TRBV5-1, with D possibly TRBD1 on 5 matching bases. V lost 1 base to trimming and J lost 4 bases, with 9 bases between them. From germline, CDR1 is SGHRS and CDR2 YFSETQ. This CDR3 has 13 residues. The CDR3, as DNA: TGCGCCAGCAGCTTGAACAGGTTGTACGAGCAGTACTTC. Its protein is CASSLNRLYEQYF.

V and J are TRBV30 and TRBJ2-5; D is undetermined. The germline CDR1 and CDR2 sequences are GTSNPN and SVGIG (reference sequence). Trimming stripped 4 bases from V and 2 bases from J, with 5 bases between. The CDR3 spans 11 residues. The CDR3 DNA reads TGTGCCTGGAATTCACAAGAGACCCAGTACTTC. This encodes CAWNSQETQYF.

This chain uses TRBV7-9 with TRBJ2-5; the D gene is possibly TRBD1 (5 bases). V lost 6 bases and J lost 9, with 23 bases in between. The germline V gene encodes CDR1 SEHNR and CDR2 FQNEAQ (reference sequence). The CDR3 sequence is 15 residues long. CDR3 in amino acids: CASSLQTVSRSAQYF. The CDR3 DNA reads as TGTGCCAGCAGTCTACAGACAGTTTCAAGATCGGCCCAGTACTTC.

V and J are TRBV18 and TRBJ1-2; perhaps TRBD1 as D (6 bases). V was cut by 0 bases and J by 6 bases, with 8 bases left in between. Germline lookup yields CDR1 KGHSH and CDR2 LQKENI. The CDR3 consists of 13 residues. The CDR3 DNA reads TGTGCCAGCTCACCACCAGGGGGAAATGGCTACACCTTC. Protein: CASSPPGGNGYTF.

J is TRBJ1-5 and V is TRBV28; 7 nucleotides line up with TRBD1. This CDR3 comprises 15 residues. V trimming: 5 bases; J trimming: 0 bases; junction bases outside the gene matches: 4. Germline CDR1 reads MDHEN; CDR2 reads SYDVKM. The CDR3, as DNA: TGTGCCAGCAGTCGACAGGGCTATAGCAATCAGCCCCAGCATTTT. Amino acid sequence: CASSRQGYSNQPQHF.

On this clone: Mismatch with germline at one junction end may stem from a read error. V gene TRBV4-2 combines with J gene TRBJ2-7; 10 bases map to TRBD2. CDR1 is LGHNA, CDR2 YNFKEQ, per germline. The CDR3 covers 19 residues. The CDR3 nucleotides read TGTGCCAGCAGCGCGAATGCTTTAACCCCTAGCGGGAGCTCCTACGGGCAGTACTTC. Translating it yields CASSANALTPSGSSYGQYF.

The chain links TRBV5-1 to TRBJ2-1, with TRBD2 matching over 11 bases. Losses at the gene ends were 0 bases for V and 8 bases for J; bases not matched to a gene: 10. CDR3 length: 17 residues. Germline assignment: CDR1 SGHRS and CDR2 YFSETQ. The CDR3 reads CASSLGGWLAGGYEQFF. Here the CDR3 DNA reads TGCGCCAGCAGCTTGGGTGGGTGGCTAGCGGGAGGCTATGAGCAGTTCTTC.

This chain links TRBV5-8 with TRBJ1-3, with a tentative D call TRBD1 (6 bases). Germline V gene sequence: CDR1 SGHTS, CDR2 YDEGEE. This CDR3 has 15 residues. The germline V and J ends were trimmed by 5 bases and 5 bases, with 17 bases remaining between them. CDR3 region: CASRTIRGARNTIYF. The CDR3, as DNA: TGTGCCAGCAGGACCATTCGGGGGGCAAGAAACACCATATATTTT.

This rearrangement joins TRBV7-8 to TRBJ1-2; the D gene is possibly TRBD1 (6 bases). The CDR3 is 15 residues long. V lost 5 bases and J 3 bases, leaving 16 bases between the germline ends. Germline V CDR1 and CDR2: SGHVS, FQNEAQ. For the CDR3, the DNA is TGTGCCAGCAGCCCCCAGGGCAGGGGACACTATGGCTACACCTTC. Translating gives CASSPQGRGHYGYTF.